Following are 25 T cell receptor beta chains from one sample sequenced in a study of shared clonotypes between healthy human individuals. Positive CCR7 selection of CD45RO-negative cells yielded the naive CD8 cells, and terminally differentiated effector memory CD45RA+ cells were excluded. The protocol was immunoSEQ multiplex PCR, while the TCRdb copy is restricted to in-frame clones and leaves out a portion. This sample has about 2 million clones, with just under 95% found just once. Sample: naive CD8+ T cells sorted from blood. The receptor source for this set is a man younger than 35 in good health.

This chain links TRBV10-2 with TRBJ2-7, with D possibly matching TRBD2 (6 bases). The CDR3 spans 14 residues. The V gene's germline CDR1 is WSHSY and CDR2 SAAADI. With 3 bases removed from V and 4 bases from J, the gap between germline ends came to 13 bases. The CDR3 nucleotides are TGCGCCAGCAGTGACGGAGGGGCGGGGTACGAGCAGTACTTC. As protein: CASSDGGAGYEQYF.

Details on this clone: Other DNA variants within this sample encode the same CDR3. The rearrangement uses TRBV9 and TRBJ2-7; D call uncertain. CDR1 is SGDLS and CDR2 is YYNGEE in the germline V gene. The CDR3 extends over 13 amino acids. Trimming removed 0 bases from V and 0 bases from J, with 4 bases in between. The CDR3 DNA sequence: TGTGCCAGCAGCGTAGACAGCTCCTACGAGCAGTACTTC. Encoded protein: CASSVDSSYEQYF.

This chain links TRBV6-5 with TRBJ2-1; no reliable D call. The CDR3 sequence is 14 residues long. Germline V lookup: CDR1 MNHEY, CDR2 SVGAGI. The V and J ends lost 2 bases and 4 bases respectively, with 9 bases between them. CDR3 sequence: CASSYNDGYNEQFF. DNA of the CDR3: TGTGCCAGCAGTTACAACGACGGGTACAATGAGCAGTTCTTC.

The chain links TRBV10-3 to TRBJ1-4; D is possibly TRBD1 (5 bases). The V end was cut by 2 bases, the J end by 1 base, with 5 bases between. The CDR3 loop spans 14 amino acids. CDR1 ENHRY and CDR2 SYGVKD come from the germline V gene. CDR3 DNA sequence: TGTGCCATCAGTGAGGACAGAACTAATGAAAAACTGTTTTTT. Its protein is CAISEDRTNEKLFF.

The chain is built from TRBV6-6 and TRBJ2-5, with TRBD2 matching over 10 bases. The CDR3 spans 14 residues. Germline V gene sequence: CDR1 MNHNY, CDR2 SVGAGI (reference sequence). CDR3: CVSGGPTAGETQYF. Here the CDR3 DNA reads TGTGTTAGCGGGGGGCCCACTGCTGGGGAGACCCAGTACTTC.

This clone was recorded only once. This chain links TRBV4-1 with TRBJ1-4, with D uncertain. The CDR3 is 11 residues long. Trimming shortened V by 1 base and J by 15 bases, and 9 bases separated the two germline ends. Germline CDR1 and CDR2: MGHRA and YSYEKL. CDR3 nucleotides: TGCGCCAGCAGCCAAGGGTCCCGGGTGTTTTTT. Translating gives CASSQGSRVFF.

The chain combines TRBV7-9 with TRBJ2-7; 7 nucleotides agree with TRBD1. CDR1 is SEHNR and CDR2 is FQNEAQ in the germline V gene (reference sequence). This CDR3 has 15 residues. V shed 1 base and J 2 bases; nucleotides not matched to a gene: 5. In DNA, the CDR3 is TGTGCCAGCAGCTTAGGGGGGACAGACGCCTACGAGCAGTACTTC. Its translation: CASSLGGTDAYEQYF.

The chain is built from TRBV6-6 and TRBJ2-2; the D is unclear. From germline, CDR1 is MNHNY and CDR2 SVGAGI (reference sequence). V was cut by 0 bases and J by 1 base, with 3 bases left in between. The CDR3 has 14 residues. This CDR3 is CASSYSLNTGELFF. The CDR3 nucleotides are TGTGCCAGCAGTTACTCGCTGAACACCGGGGAGCTGTTTTTT.

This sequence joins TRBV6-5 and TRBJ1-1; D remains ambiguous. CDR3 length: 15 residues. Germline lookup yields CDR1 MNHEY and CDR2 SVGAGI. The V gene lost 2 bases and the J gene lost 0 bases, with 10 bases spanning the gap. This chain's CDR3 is CASSYGERMNTEAFF. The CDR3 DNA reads TGTGCCAGCAGTTACGGAGAACGAATGAACACTGAAGCTTTCTTT.

The CDR3 loop reads CAWSRRHGGYTF. The CDR3 DNA sequence: TGTGCCTGGAGTCGGAGGCATGGAGGCTACACCTTC. The V gene is TRBV30, the J gene TRBJ1-2; D not certain. V was trimmed by 2 bases and J by 8 bases, leaving 12 bases between them. The V gene's germline CDR1 is GTSNPN and CDR2 SVGIG (reference sequence). The CDR3 runs to 12 residues.

The CDR3 DNA follows: TGTGCCAGCAGCGGGTTCGGACTAGCGGGAGAGACCCAGTACTTC. Its translation: CASSGFGLAGETQYF. The chain uses TRBV14 and TRBJ2-5, with 11 bases fitting TRBD2. The CDR3 covers 15 residues. The germline gives CDR1 SGHDN, CDR2 FVKESK. Trimming at V came to 5 bases and at J to 4 bases, leaving 6 bases not matched to a gene.

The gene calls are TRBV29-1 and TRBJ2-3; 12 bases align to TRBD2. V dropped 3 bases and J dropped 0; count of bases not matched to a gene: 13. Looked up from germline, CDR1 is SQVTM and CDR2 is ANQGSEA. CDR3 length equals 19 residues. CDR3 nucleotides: TGCAGCGTTGACTCGGTCCCCGGGACTAGCGGGTTCAGCACAGATACGCAGTATTTT. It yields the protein CSVDSVPGTSGFSTDTQYF.

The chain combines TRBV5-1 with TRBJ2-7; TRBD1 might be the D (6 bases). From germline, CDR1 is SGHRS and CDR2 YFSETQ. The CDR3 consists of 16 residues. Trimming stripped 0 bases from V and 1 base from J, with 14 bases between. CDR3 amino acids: CASSLDLGGVSYEQYF. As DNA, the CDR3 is TGCGCCAGCAGCTTGGACCTAGGGGGAGTTTCCTACGAGCAGTACTTC.

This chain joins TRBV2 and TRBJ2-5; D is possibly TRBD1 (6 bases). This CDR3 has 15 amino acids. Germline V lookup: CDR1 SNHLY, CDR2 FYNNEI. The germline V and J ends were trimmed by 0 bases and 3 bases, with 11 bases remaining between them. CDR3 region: CASSEALYREETQYF. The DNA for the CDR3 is TGTGCCAGCAGTGAAGCGCTTTACAGGGAAGAGACCCAGTACTTC. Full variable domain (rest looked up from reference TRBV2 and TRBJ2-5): EPEVTQTPSHQVTQMGQEVILRCVPISNHLYFYWYRQILGQKVEFLVSFYNNEISEKSEIFDDQFSVERPDGSNFTLKIRSTKLEDSAMYFCASSEALYREETQYFGPGTRLLVL.

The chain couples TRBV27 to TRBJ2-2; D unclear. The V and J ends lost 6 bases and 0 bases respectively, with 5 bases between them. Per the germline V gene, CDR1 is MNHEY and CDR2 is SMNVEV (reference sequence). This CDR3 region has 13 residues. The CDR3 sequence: CASSQTNTGELFF. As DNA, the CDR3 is TGTGCCAGCAGCCAAACGAACACCGGGGAGCTGTTTTTT.

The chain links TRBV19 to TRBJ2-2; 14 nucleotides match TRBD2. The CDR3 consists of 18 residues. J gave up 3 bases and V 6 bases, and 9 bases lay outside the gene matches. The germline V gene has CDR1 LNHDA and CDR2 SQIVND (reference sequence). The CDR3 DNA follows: TGTGCCAGTAGCTGGGGACTAGCGGGAGAGTTGTACACCGGGGAGCTGTTTTTT. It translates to CASSWGLAGELYTGELFF.

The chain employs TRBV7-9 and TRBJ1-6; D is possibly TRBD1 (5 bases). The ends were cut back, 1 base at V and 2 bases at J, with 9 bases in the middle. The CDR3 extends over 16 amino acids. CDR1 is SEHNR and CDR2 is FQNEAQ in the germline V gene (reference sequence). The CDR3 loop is CASSLEQETYNSPLHF. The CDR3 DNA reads TGTGCCAGCAGCTTAGAACAGGAGACCTATAATTCACCCCTCCACTTT.

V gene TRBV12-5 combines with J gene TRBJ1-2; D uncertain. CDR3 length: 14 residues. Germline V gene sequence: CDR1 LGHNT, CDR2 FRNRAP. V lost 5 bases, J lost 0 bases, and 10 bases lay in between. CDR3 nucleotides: TGTGCTAGTGGTCCCCCCCAGTCTAACTATGGCTACACCTTC. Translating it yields CASGPPQSNYGYTF.

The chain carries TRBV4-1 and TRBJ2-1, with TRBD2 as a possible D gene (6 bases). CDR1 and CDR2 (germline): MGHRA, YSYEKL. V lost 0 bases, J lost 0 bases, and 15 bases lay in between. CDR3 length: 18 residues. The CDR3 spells CASSQDGPLALSYNEQFF. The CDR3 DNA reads TGCGCCAGCAGCCAAGATGGGCCCCTAGCGCTCTCCTACAATGAGCAGTTCTTC.

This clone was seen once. The CDR3: CASSSGLAGAVGELFF. In DNA form, the CDR3 reads TGTGCCAGCAGCTCAGGACTAGCGGGGGCGGTCGGGGAGCTGTTTTTT. V usage is TRBV7-8 and J usage is TRBJ2-2, with 13 bases that match TRBD2. Trimming removed 4 bases from V and 7 bases from J; junction bases left unmatched: 6. CDR1 is SGHVS and CDR2 is FQNEAQ in the germline V gene. There are 16 residues in the CDR3.

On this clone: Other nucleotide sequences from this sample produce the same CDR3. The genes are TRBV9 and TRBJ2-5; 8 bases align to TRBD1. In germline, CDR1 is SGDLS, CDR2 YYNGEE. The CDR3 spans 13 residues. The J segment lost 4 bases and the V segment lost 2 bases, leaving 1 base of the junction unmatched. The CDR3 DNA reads TGTGCCAGCAGCGTCGGACAGGGAGAGACCCAGTACTTC. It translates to CASSVGQGETQYF.

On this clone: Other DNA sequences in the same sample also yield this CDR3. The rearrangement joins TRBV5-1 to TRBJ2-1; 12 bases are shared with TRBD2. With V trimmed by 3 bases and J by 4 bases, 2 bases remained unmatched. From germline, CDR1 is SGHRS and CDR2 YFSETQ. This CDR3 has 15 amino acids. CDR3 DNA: TGCGCCAGCAGCTCTAGCGGGGGGGCATACAATGAGCAGTTCTTC. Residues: CASSSSGGAYNEQFF.

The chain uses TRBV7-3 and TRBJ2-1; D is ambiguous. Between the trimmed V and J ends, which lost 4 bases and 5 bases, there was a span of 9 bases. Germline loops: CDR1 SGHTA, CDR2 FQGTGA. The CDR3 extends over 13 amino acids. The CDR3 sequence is CASSSWTDNEQFF. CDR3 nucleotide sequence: TGTGCCAGCAGCTCTTGGACGGACAATGAGCAGTTCTTC.

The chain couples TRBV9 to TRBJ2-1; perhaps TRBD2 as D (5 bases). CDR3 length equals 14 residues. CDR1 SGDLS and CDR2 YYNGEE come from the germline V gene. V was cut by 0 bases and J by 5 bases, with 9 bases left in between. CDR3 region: CASSVVPGNNEQFF. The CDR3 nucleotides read TGTGCCAGCAGCGTAGTCCCGGGGAACAATGAGCAGTTCTTC. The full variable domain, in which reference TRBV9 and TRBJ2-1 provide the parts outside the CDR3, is DSGVTQTPKHLITATGQRVTLRCSPRSGDLSVYWYQQSLDQGLQFLIQYYNGEERAKGNILERFSAQQFPDLHSELNLSSLELGDSALYFCASSVVPGNNEQFFGPGTRLTVL.

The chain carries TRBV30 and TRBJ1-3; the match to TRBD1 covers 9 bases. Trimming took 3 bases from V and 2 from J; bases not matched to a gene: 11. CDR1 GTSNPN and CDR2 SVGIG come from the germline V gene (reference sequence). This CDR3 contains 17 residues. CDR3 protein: CAWRGLGDRVPGNTIYF. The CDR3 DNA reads TGTGCCTGGAGGGGTCTAGGGGACAGGGTCCCTGGAAACACCATATATTTT.